The sequence of this T cell receptor beta chain was determined in a study of blood T cell repertoires in COVID-19. Study summary: Acute and convalescent COVID-19 samples came from the United States, Italy and Spain.

Authors' data handling: Estimation of nucleated cell counts was performed using reference gene primer amplification. TCRdb's copy holds only in-frame clones and misses some; the assay was immunoSEQ multiplex PCR. V and J calls and clone size are as listed in that table; D and trimming were resolved from the DNA. Among 330,000 or so clones listed, around 90% were seen once. Seattle-derived patients entered the study during active infection and were followed longitudinally. Sequencing was carried out using peripheral blood. This TCR came from a man aged 25-40 years with COVID-19, enrolled during active disease.

The CDR3 sequence is CATSRGIRTSGDDSSYNEQFF. CDR3 DNA: TGTGCCACCAGCAGAGGTATAAGGACTAGCGGAGACGACAGCTCCTACAATGAGCAGTTCTTC. The chain recombines TRBV15 with TRBJ2-1; TRBD2 aligns across 10 bases. The CDR3 spans 21 residues. Germline V lookup: CDR1 LNHNV, CDR2 YYDKDF (reference sequence). The V and J ends lost 1 base and 0 bases, in that order; junction bases with no gene match: 15.